This TCR beta chain was profiled in a study of blood T cells in healthy people across ages. Germline V gives CDR1 SGHDT, CDR2 YYEEEE. This CDR3 has 15 residues. Unmatched junction bases numbered 15, after V lost 9 bases and J lost 10 bases. This clonotype has more than one count but fewer than ten. Antigen: not known. Study-wide points: Correlation between TCR beta diversity and naive T cell percentage was strong.

A second about 6 to 11 cycle PCR used barcoded and J-beta primers. One entry per CDR3 protein, called by TCRdb with MiXCR from the 5' RACE reads. The table has 850,000 to 1,100,000 distinct CDR3 sequences, under 40% seen once. Source material: blood. The source of this sequence is a man aged 18 to 35 in good health. The chain carries TRBV5-6 and TRBJ2-1; 11 bases match TRBD1. DNA of the CDR3: TGTGCCACCTCAGTTCGGGACAGGGGGAACGGGGAGCAGTTCTTC. Amino acid sequence: CATSVRDRGNGEQFF.